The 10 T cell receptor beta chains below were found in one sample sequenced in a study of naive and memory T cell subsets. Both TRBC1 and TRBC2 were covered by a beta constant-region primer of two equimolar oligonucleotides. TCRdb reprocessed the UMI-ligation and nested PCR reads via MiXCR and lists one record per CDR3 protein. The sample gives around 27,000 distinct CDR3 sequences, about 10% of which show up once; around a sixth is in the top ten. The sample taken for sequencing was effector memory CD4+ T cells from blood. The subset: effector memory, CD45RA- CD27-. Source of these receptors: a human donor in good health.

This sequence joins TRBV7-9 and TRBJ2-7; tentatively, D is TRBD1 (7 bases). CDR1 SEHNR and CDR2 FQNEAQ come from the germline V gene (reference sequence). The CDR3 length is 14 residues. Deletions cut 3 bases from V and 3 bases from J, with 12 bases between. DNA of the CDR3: TGTGCCAGCAGCTTCCAGGGGGAGGTCTACGAGCAGTACTTC. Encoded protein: CASSFQGEVYEQYF.

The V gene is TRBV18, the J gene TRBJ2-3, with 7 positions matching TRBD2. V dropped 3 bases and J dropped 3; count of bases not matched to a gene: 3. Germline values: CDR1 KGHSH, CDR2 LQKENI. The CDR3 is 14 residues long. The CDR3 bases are TGTGCCAGCTCACCGGTGGGGGGGACAGATACGCAGTATTTT. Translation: CASSPVGGTDTQYF.

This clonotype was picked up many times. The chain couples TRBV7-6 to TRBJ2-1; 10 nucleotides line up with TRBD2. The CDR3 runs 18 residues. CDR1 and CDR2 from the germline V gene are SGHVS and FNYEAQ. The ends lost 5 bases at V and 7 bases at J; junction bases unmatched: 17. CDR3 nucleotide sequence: TGTGCCAGCAGCCTCCAGACCCGCAGCGGGAGGGCCATTAATGAGCAGTTCTTC. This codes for CASSLQTRSGRAINEQFF.

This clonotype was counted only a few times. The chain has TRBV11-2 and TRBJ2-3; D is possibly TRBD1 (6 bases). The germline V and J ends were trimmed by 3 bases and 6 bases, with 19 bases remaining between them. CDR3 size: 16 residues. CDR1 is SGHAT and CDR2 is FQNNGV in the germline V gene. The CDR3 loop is CASSFVYGRRGDTQYF. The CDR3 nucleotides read TGTGCCAGCAGCTTCGTTTACGGACGTAGGGGGGATACGCAGTATTTT.

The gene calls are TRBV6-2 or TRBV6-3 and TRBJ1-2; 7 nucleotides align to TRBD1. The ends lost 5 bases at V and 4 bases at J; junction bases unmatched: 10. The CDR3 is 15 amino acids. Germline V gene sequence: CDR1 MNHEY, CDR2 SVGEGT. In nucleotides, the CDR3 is TGTGCCAGCAGTCCTCGAAGGACAGGTGTCTATGGCTACACCTTC. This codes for CASSPRRTGVYGYTF.

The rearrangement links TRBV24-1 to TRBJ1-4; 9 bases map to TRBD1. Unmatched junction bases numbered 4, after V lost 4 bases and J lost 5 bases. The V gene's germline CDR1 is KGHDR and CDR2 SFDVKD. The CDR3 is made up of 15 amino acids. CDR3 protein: CATSDPGQGNEKLFF. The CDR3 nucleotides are TGTGCCACCAGTGACCCGGGACAGGGAAATGAAAAACTGTTTTTT.

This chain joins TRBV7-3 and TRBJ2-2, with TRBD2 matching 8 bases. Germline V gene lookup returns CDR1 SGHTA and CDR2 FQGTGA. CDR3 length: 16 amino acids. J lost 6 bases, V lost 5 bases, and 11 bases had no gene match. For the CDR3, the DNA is TGTGCCAGCAGCCCAACGGGGACTAGTTTCTCCGGGGAGCTGTTTTTT. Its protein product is CASSPTGTSFSGELFF. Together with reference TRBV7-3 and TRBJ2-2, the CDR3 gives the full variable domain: GAGVSQTPSNKVTEKGKYVELRCDPISGHTALYWYRQSLGQGPEFLIYFQGTGAADDSGLPNDRFFAVRPEGSVSTLKIQRTERGDSAVYLCASSPTGTSFSGELFFGEGSRLTVL.

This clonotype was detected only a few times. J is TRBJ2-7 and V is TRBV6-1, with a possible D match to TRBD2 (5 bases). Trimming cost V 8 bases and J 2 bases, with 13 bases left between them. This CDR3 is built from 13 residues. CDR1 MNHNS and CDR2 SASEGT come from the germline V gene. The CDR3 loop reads CASARTGTYEQYF. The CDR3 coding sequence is TGTGCCAGCGCTCGGACGGGGACCTACGAGCAGTACTTC.

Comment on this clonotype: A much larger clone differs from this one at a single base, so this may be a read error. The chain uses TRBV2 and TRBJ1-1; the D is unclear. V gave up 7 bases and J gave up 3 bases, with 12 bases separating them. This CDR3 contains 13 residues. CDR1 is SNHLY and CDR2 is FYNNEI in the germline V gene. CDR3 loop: CASKARSYTEAFF. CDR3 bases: TGTGCCAGCAAGGCCAGGTCATACACTGAAGCTTTCTTT.

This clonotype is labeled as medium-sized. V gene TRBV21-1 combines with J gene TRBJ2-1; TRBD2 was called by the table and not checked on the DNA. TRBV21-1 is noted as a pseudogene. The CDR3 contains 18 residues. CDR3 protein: CASSVYSGGAGSYNEQFF. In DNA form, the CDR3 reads TGTGCCAGCAGCGTATATAGCGGGGGGGCTGGTTCCTACAATGAGCAGTTCTTC.